The sample holds a few counts of the clone carrying this TCR beta chain. Its antigen is unidentified. Via MiXCR, TCRdb re-called the 5' RACE reads, giving one row per CDR3 protein. The profile shows fewer than 400,000 distinct CDR3 sequences, under 7.5% of them singletons. The data derive from a study of T cells after yellow fever vaccination. Study outcomes and limitations: Across the CD4 and CD8 compartments, a small share of clonotypes was present in both. Reappearance after the booster was observed for most primary-vaccination clones (about 95% CD4, over 75% CD8).

The junction had 7 bases not matched to a gene; V was cut back by 3 bases and J by 6 bases. This CDR3 comprises 17 residues. CDR1 and CDR2 (germline): SEHNR, FQNEAQ (reference sequence). The source was PBMCs, collected 5 days after the yellow fever booster vaccination. This clonotype was obtained from a man younger than 40 who received the YFV17D yellow fever vaccine. The V gene is TRBV7-9, the J gene TRBJ2-1; TRBD2 aligns across 14 bases. CDR3 in amino acids: CASSFGTSGSGINEQFF. The CDR3 DNA sequence: TGTGCCAGCAGCTTCGGGACTAGCGGGAGTGGGATCAATGAGCAGTTCTTC.